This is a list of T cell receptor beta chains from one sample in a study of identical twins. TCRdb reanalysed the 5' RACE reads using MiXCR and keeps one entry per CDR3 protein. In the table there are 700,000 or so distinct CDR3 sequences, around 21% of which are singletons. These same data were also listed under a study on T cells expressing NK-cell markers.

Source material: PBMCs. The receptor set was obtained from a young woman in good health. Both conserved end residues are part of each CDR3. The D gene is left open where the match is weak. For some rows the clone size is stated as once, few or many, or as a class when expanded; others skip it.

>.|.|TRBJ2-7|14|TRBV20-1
TGCAGTGCTCCCTCAGCGCAGATCTCCTACGAGCAGTACTTC
CSAPSAQISYEQYF
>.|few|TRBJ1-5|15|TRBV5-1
TGCGCCAGCAGCGCCGGGGATACTAACGTTCAGCCCCAGCATTTT
CASSAGDTNVQPQHF
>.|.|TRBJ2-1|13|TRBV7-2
TGTGCCAGCAGCCCAGGGATGGACAGTGAGCAGTTCTTC
CASSPGMDSEQFF
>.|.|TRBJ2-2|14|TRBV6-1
TGTGCGACATACAGGTTCGCGAACACCGGGGAGCTGTTTTTT
CATYRFANTGELFF
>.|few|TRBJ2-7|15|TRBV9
TGTGCCAGCAGCGTAGGGATGGGTGGGACCTACGAGCAGTACTTC
CASSVGMGGTYEQYF
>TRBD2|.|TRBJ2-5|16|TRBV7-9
TGTGCCAGCAGCCGGACTAGCGGGAGGGCCTTGGAGACCCAGTACTTC
CASSRTSGRALETQYF
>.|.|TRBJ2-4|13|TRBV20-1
TGCAGTGCTAGCGGAGCGGGTGGGAACATTCAGTACTTC
CSASGAGGNIQYF
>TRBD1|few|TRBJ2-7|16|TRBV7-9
TGTGCCAGCAGCATGACAGGGACCCGGGAAGCCTACGAGCAGTACTTC
CASSMTGTREAYEQYF
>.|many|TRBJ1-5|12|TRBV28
TGTGCCATCCAGGGGAACAATCAGCCCCAGCATTTT
CAIQGNNQPQHF
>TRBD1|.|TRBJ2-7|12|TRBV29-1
TGCAGCGCCTGGACAGGGAAGAACGAGCAGTACTTC
CSAWTGKNEQYF
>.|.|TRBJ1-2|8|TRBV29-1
TGCAGCGTTGCGGGCTACACCTTC
CSVAGYTF
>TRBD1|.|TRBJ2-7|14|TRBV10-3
TGTGCCGTCGCCTCGGGACAGGGGGACTACGAGCAGTACTTC
CAVASGQGDYEQYF
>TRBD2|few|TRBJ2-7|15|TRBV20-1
TGCAGTGCTAGAGATTGGACTAGCGGATCCTACGAGCAGTACTTC
CSARDWTSGSYEQYF
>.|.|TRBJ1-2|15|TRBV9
TGTGCCAGCAGCGTAGACCCGGCGGTTAACTATGGCTACACCTTC
CASSVDPAVNYGYTF
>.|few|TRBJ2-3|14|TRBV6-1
TGTGCCAGCAGCCGGGACCCTCGCCCCGATACGCAGTATTTT
CASSRDPRPDTQYF
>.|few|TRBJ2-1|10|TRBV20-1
TGCAGTGCTGGACCCAATGAGCAGTTCTTC
CSAGPNEQFF
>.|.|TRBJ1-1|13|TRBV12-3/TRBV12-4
TGTGCCAGCAGTTTAATGGTACAAAGCGAAGCTTTCTTT
CASSLMVQSEAFF
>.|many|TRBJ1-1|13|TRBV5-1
TGCGCCAGCGGAAAACAGGGGAACACTGAAGCTTTCTTT
CASGKQGNTEAFF
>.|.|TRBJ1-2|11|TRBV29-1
TGCAGCGGCGTGGAGAGGGCAGGCTACACCTTC
CSGVERAGYTF
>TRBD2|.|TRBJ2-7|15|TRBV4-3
TGCGCCAGCAGCCAAGAACTAGCGGGAAAGAGGGAGCAGTACTTC
CASSQELAGKREQYF
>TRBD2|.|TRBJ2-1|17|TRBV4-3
TGCGCCAGCAGCCAAGAATTGGCGGGAGCGGGGTACAATGAGCAGTTCTTC
CASSQELAGAGYNEQFF
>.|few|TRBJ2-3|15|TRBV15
TGTGCCACCAGCAGAGCCCGGCAGGACACAGATACGCAGTATTTT
CATSRARQDTDTQYF
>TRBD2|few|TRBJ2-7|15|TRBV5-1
TGCGCCAGCAGCCCTAGCGGGCGACTCTCCTACGAGCAGTACTTC
CASSPSGRLSYEQYF
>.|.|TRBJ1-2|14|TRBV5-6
TGTGCCAGCAGCTTGCGTGGGGGGGACTATGGCTACACCTTC
CASSLRGGDYGYTF
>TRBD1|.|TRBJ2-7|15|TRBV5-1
TGCGCCAGCAGAGTCGAGACAGGGGTGTCCTACGAGCAGTACTTC
CASRVETGVSYEQYF
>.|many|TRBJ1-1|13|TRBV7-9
TGTGCCAGCAGCTTAGCTTGGGAGGCTGAAGCTTTCTTT
CASSLAWEAEAFF
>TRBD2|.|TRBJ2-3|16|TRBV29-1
TGCAGCGTTCACGCGGGGGGGCATACTAGCACAGATAAGCAGTATTTT
CSVHAGGHTSTDKQYF
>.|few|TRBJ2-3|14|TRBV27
TGTGCCAGCCCCAAAGTAGGAAGCACAGATACGCAGTATTTT
CASPKVGSTDTQYF
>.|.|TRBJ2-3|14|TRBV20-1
TGCAGTGCTAGAGTTACGACTAGCACAGATACGCAGTATTTT
CSARVTTSTDTQYF
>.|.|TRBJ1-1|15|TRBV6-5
TGTGCCAGCAGTTTACACCGGGCCAAGAACACTGAAGCTTTCTTT
CASSLHRAKNTEAFF
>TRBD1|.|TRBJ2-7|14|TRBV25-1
TGTGCCAGCAATTCGGGACAGGGGACCCACGAGCAGTACTTC
CASNSGQGTHEQYF
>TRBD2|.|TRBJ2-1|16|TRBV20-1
TGCAGTGCTAGAGATCGGACTAGCGGGAAGTACAATGAGCAGTTCTTC
CSARDRTSGKYNEQFF
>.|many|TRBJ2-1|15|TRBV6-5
TGTGCCAGCAGTTCGCTCGGGGGTGAATACAATGAGCAGTTCTTC
CASSSLGGEYNEQFF
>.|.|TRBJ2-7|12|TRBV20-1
TGCAGTGTTAGTCAGGGCCGCTACGAGCAGTACTTC
CSVSQGRYEQYF
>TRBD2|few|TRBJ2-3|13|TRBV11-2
TGTGCCAGCAGCTTAGTACTCGGGAGGGAGCAGTATTTT
CASSLVLGREQYF
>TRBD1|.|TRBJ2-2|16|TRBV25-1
TGTGCCAGCAGTGTAGGTTGGACAGGGGCGATCGGGGAGCTGTTTTTT
CASSVGWTGAIGELFF
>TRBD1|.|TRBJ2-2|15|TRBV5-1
TGCGCCAGCAGCCCCGCGGGACAGGGGTACGGGGAGCTGTTTTTT
CASSPAGQGYGELFF
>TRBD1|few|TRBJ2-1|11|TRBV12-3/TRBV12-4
TGTGCCAGCAGTTACAGGGACAGGAAGTTCTTC
CASSYRDRKFF
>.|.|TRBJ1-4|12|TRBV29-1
TGCAGCGTGGGGAGGAAGAATGAAAAACTGTTTTTT
CSVGRKNEKLFF
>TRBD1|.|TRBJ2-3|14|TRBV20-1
TGCAGTGCAACCGGGACAGAACGCACAGATACGCAGTATTTT
CSATGTERTDTQYF
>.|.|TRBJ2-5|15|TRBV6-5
TGTGCCAGCAGTTACTCTGGACATGAGATGTCGACCCAGTACTTC
CASSYSGHEMSTQYF
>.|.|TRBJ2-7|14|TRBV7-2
TGTGCCAGCAGCCGCGCGGAGGGATCATACGAGCAGTACTTC
CASSRAEGSYEQYF
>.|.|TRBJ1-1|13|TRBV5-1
TGCGCCAGCAGCTTGCATTCAGAAACTGAAGCTTTCTTT
CASSLHSETEAFF
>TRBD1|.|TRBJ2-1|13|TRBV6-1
TGTGCCACCGCGGGACAGGGTAGTCATGAGCAGTTCTTC
CATAGQGSHEQFF
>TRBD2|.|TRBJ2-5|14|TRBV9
TGTGCCAGCAGCCCAGAAGGGAAGCGGGGGACCCAGTACTTC
CASSPEGKRGTQYF
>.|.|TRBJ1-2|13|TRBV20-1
TGCAGTGCTAGGGACCCAGGAGTTACGGGCTACACCTTC
CSARDPGVTGYTF
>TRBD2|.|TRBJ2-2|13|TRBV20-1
TGCAGTGTTCCGGGAGGACACACCGGGGAGCTGTTTTTT
CSVPGGHTGELFF
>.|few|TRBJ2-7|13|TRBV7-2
TGTGCCAGCAGCCTCGGGACTCCGAACGAGCAGTACTTC
CASSLGTPNEQYF
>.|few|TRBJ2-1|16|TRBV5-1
TGCGCCAGCAGCTTGGAAGAGGTCAGCTCCTACAATGAGCAGTTCTTC
CASSLEEVSSYNEQFF
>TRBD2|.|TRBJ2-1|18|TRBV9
TGTGCCAGCAGCGTAGGAGTAGCGGGAGGGTTCTACTACAATGAGCAGTTCTTC
CASSVGVAGGFYYNEQFF
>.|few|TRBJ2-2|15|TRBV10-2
TGCGCCAGCAGCCGGGGCGCTGAATGGACCGGGGAGCTGTTTTTT
CASSRGAEWTGELFF
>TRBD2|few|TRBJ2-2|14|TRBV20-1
TGCAGTGCTTTGAAAGCGGGAGTTATCGGGGAGCTGTTTTTT
CSALKAGVIGELFF
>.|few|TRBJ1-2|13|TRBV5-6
TGTGCCAGCAGCTTGTTACACGGGAATGGCTACACCTTC
CASSLLHGNGYTF
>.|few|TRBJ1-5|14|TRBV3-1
TGTGCCAGCAGCCAAGAGTGGCGGGGACAGCCCCAGCATTTT
CASSQEWRGQPQHF
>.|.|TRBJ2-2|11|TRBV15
TGTGCCACCAGCAACACCGGGGAGCTGTTTTTT
CATSNTGELFF